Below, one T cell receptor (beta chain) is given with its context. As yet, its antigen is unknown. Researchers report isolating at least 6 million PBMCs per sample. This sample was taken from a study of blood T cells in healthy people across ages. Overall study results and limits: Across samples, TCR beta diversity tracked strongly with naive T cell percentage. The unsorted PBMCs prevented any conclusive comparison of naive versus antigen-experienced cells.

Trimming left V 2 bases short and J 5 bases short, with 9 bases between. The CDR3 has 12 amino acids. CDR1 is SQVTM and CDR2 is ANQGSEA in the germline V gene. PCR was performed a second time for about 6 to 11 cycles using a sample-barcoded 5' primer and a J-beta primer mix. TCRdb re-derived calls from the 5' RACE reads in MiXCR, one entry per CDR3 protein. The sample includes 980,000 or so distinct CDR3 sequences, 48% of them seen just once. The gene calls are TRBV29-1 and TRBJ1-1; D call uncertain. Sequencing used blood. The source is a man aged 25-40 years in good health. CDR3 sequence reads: CSVEKGKTEAFF. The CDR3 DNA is TGCAGCGTTGAAAAAGGAAAGACTGAAGCTTTCTTT.